Detailed here is one T cell receptor beta chain. In the source study's methods: Amplification from reference gene primers served as the basis for estimated nucleated cell counts. Some clones are missing from TCRdb's copy, which holds only in-frame ones; the method was immunoSEQ multiplex PCR. The V and J calls and clone size were taken over from that table, and D and trimming were inferred from the DNA. In the table there are about 280,000 clones, 70% to 90% of which are singletons. The CDR3 covers 15 residues. This sample was taken from a study of blood T cell repertoires in COVID-19. At the level of the study: The samples span acute and convalescent COVID-19 from the United States, Italy and Spain. The cDNA or gDNA used as material had been derived from T cells, B-cell-depleted T cells, or PBMCs.

The source of this sequence is an older woman with acute or convalescent COVID-19. Material: peripheral blood. This rearrangement joins TRBV21-1 to TRBJ1-1; the DNA was not compared with TRBD1, the D call given in the table. TRBV21-1 is a pseudogene locus. The CDR3 DNA reads as TGTGCCAGCAGCAAACAGGGGGCGGGGAACACTGAAGCTTTCTTT. Its protein is CASSKQGAGNTEAFF.